Given below is one TCR beta chain in context. Through a sample-barcoded 5' primer and a J-beta primer mix, a second PCR was run for about 6 to 11 cycles. The yield of each sample was at least 2.5 million CDR3-containing paired-end reads. TCRdb called the 5' RACE reads again in MiXCR, with one record for every CDR3 protein. This table has hundreds of thousands of distinct CDR3 sequences, around 50% appearing once. After removal of 1 base from V and 3 bases from J, the junction contained 5 bases not matched to a gene. The CDR3 is 16 residues long. Germline assignment: CDR1 SGHTA and CDR2 FQGNSA. The sample, around 10 milliliters of peripheral blood, was drawn from each donor. The source of the sample is a study of blood T cells in healthy people across ages.

The clonotype originates from a man aged 40-55 years in good health. The sequenced material came from blood. The genes are TRBV7-2 and TRBJ2-7; 11 positions match TRBD1. CDR3 sequence reads: CASSLVAGTGGYEQYF. The DNA for the CDR3 is TGTGCCAGCAGCTTAGTGGCCGGGACAGGGGGCTACGAGCAGTACTTC.